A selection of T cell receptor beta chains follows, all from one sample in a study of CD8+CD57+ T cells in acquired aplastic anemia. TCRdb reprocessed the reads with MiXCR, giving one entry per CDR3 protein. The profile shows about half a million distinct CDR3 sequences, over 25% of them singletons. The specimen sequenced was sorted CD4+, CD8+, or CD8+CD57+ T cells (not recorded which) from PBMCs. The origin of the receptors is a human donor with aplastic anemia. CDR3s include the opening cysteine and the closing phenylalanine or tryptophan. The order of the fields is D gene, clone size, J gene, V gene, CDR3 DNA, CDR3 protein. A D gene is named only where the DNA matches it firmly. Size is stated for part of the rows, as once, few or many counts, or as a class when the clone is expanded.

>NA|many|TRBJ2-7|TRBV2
TGTGCCAGCAAGGACTACTTTAATTACGAGCAGTACTTC
CASKDYFNYEQYF
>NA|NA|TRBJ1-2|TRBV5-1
TGCGCCAGCAGCCCTAGGCAGGACACTGCTAACTATGGCTACACCTTC
CASSPRQDTANYGYTF
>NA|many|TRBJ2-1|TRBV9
TGTGCCAGCAGCGTCGACCCGGGCAATGAGCAGTTCTTC
CASSVDPGNEQFF
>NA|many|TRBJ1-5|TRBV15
TGTGCCACTGTGGATAACTATAGCAATCAGCCCCAGCATTTT
CATVDNYSNQPQHF
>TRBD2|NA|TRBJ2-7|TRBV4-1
TGCGCCAGCAGCCGAGTTGGACTAGCGGGAGAAGACGAGCAGTACTTC
CASSRVGLAGEDEQYF
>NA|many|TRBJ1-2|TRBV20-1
TGCAGTGCTATCGGGTCAGGAGCATCTGGCTACACCTTC
CSAIGSGASGYTF
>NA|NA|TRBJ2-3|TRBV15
TGTGCCACCAGCAGCGGGAGCACAGATACGCAGTATTTT
CATSSGSTDTQYF
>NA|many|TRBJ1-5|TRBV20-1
TGCAGTGCTAGAGTGGGGACTAGCAATCAGCCCCAGCATTTT
CSARVGTSNQPQHF
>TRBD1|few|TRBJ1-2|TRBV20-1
TGCAGTGCTTGGGACAGGATCTATAACTATGGCTACACCTTC
CSAWDRIYNYGYTF
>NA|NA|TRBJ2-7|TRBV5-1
TGCGCCAGCAGCTTTAACGGGGCAGGGGATTCCGAGCAGTACTTC
CASSFNGAGDSEQYF